This TCR beta chain was found in a study of T cells in Graves' hyperthyroidism and ophthalmopathy. Study information: It was at initial diagnosis, before any treatment, that peripheral blood was collected.

This clonotype was observed many times. What was amplified from RNA transcripts were TCR beta CDR3 regions. The HTBI primer set drove a first-round RT-PCR of the TCR CDR3. TCRdb recomputed calls from the multiplex PCR reads with MiXCR, one row per CDR3 protein. The top ten hold about a sixth of the sample, which has about 350,000 distinct CDR3 sequences, less than 20% seen once. With 0 bases removed from V and 4 bases from J, the gap between germline ends came to 15 bases. The CDR3 totals 16 residues. Germline values: CDR1 LNHNV, CDR2 YYDKDF (reference sequence). The TCR comes from a woman aged 40 to 50 with Graves' ophthalmopathy. The chain couples TRBV15 to TRBJ1-2; D uncertain. The sample taken for sequencing was blood. CDR3 sequence reads: CATSREAPPGGYGYTF. In DNA, the CDR3 is TGTGCCACCAGCAGAGAGGCACCTCCGGGAGGCTATGGCTACACCTTC.